Below are 23 T cell receptor beta chains sequenced from a single sample in a study of blood T cell repertoires in COVID-19. Profiled with immunoSEQ multiplex PCR; TCRdb holds only in-frame clones, not every one. The sample includes roughly 250,000 clones, about 88% of them seen just once. The sample comprised peripheral blood. All receptors derive from a woman between 40 and 55 years old who had recovered from COVID-19.

At least ten counts were recorded for this clone. The chain has TRBV19 and TRBJ2-7; D possibly corresponds to TRBD2 (6 bases). The CDR3 has 15 residues. Germline loops: CDR1 LNHDA, CDR2 SQIVND (reference sequence). Trimming shortened V by 2 bases and J by 0 bases, and 11 bases separated the two germline ends. CDR3 DNA: TGTGCCAGTAGTATATCGGTAGCGGTCTCCTACGAGCAGTACTTC. Amino acids: CASSISVAVSYEQYF.

This rearrangement joins TRBV2 to TRBJ2-5, with unresolved D. The V end was cut by 7 bases, the J end by 3 bases, with 6 bases between. CDR1 is SNHLY and CDR2 is FYNNEI in the germline V gene. The CDR3 covers 11 residues. CDR3 region: CASTTEETQYF. The CDR3 DNA reads TGTGCCAGCACCACTGAAGAGACCCAGTACTTC.

The V gene is TRBV19, the J gene TRBJ2-7; 10 bases map to TRBD1. The trim removed 6 bases at V and 6 bases at J, leaving 11 bases unmatched. The CDR3 has 15 residues. From germline, CDR1 is LNHDA and CDR2 SQIVND (reference sequence). CDR3 residues: CASSPKPGQGSEQYF. CDR3 DNA: TGTGCCAGTAGCCCCAAACCGGGACAGGGGAGCGAGCAGTACTTC.

The chain employs TRBV2 and TRBJ1-5, with TRBD1 matching over 7 bases. The CDR3 is 16 residues long. Germline assignment: CDR1 SNHLY and CDR2 FYNNEI. Trimming took 6 bases from V and 2 from J; bases not matched to a gene: 10. CDR3 loop: CASSLQGPQGNQPQHF. The CDR3 region has the DNA TGTGCCAGCAGCCTACAGGGGCCCCAGGGCAATCAGCCCCAGCATTTT.

This clone was picked up one time. This sequence joins TRBV24-1 and TRBJ1-1; possible D gene TRBD1, 5 bases. This CDR3 region has 15 residues. Trimming took 7 bases from V and 1 from J, leaving 15 bases between them. Germline V gene sequence: CDR1 KGHDR, CDR2 SFDVKD. The CDR3 spells CATRVGQGKNTEAFF. CDR3 in DNA: TGTGCCACCAGGGTCGGGCAGGGCAAGAACACTGAAGCTTTCTTT.

The chain combines TRBV25-1 with TRBJ2-5, with 7 positions matching TRBD2. Trimming removed 3 bases from V and 5 bases from J; junction bases left unmatched: 3. Germline values: CDR1 MGHDK, CDR2 SYGVNS. The CDR3 has 13 residues. This CDR3 reads CASSEWGGETQYF. CDR3 nucleotide sequence: TGTGCCAGCAGTGAGTGGGGGGGGGAGACCCAGTACTTC. The full variable domain, rest sourced from reference TRBV25-1 and TRBJ2-5, is EADIYQTPRYLVIGTGKKITLECSQTMGHDKMYWYQQDPGMELHLIHYSYGVNSTEKGDLSSESTVSRIRTEHFPLTLESARPSHTSQYLCASSEWGGETQYFGPGTRLLVL.

This chain connects TRBV4-2 to TRBJ2-7; TRBD2 matches at 9 bases. The junction had 7 bases not matched to a gene; V was cut back by 0 bases and J by 4 bases. This CDR3 has 16 amino acids. Germline CDR1 and CDR2: LGHNA and YNFKEQ. The CDR3 is CASSQDLGLALYEQYF. DNA for the CDR3: TGTGCCAGCAGCCAAGATTTAGGACTAGCGTTATACGAGCAGTACTTC.

The genes are TRBV20-1 and TRBJ2-2, with TRBD2 matching 9 bases. Germline-derived CDR1 and CDR2 are DFQATT and SNEGSKA (reference sequence). The V segment lost 3 bases and the J segment 4 bases; nucleotides outside the gene matches: 12. The CDR3 runs to 17 residues. The CDR3 coding sequence is TGCAGTGCTAGTCAGACTAGCGGAGGATTCTTCACCGGGGAGCTGTTTTTT. Translating gives CSASQTSGGFFTGELFF.

The chain carries TRBV7-6 and TRBJ2-7; 13 nucleotides line up with TRBD2. The ends lost 5 bases at V and 3 bases at J; junction bases unmatched: 7. The germline CDR1 and CDR2 sequences are SGHVS and FNYEAQ. This CDR3 contains 16 residues. CDR3 amino acids: CASSRTSGSTVYEQYF. The CDR3 DNA follows: TGTGCCAGCAGCCGGACTAGCGGGAGTACTGTCTACGAGCAGTACTTC.

The chain combines TRBV7-2 with TRBJ1-2, with 12 bases aligning to TRBD1. Trimming took 6 bases from V and 6 from J; bases not matched to a gene: 5. The CDR3 sequence is 14 residues long. Germline CDR1 is SGHTA and CDR2 is FQGNSA. CDR3: CASSRDRGPDGYTF. DNA for the CDR3: TGTGCCAGCAGTCGGGACAGGGGGCCCGATGGCTACACCTTC.

This clone came up once. The V call is TRBV7-2, the J call TRBJ2-5; TRBD2 matches 7 bases. CDR1 is SGHTA, CDR2 FQGNSA, per germline. V shed 8 bases, J shed 4 bases, and the junction held 4 bases outside the gene matches. The CDR3 contains 12 residues. In DNA, the CDR3 is TGTGCCAGCTCGATAGCGGGAGAGACCCAGTACTTC. Residues: CASSIAGETQYF. Combining the CDR3 with reference TRBV7-2 and TRBJ2-5 gives the whole variable domain GAGVSQSPSNKVTEKGKDVELRCDPISGHTALYWYRQSLGQGLEFLIYFQGNSAPDKSGLPSDRFSAERTGGSVSTLTIQRTQQEDSAVYLCASSIAGETQYFGPGTRLLVL.

The J gene is TRBJ1-4, the V gene TRBV28; D not resolved. V was clipped by 1 base and J by 8 bases, with 11 bases between them. The germline V gene has CDR1 MDHEN and CDR2 SYDVKM. There are 14 residues in the CDR3. The chain's CDR3 is CASSLSWRKEKLFF. The CDR3 nucleotides are TGTGCCAGCAGTTTATCCTGGAGAAAGGAAAAACTGTTTTTT.

This rearrangement joins TRBV5-5 to TRBJ2-7; 7 bases are shared with TRBD1. Trimming cost V 0 bases and J 6 bases; bases outside gene matches: 3. The CDR3 length is 13 residues. Germline lookup yields CDR1 SGHKS and CDR2 YYEKEE (reference sequence). The CDR3 loop reads CASSLATGVEQYF. In nucleotides, the CDR3 is TGTGCCAGCAGCTTGGCCACAGGGGTCGAGCAGTACTTC. The whole variable domain, remainder taken from reference TRBV5-5 and TRBJ2-7, is DAGVTQSPTHLIKTRGQQVTLRCSPISGHKSVSWYQQVLGQGPQFIFQYYEKEERGRGNFPDRFSARQFPNYSSELNVNALLLGDSALYLCASSLATGVEQYFGPGTRLTVT.

This chain uses TRBV6-2 or TRBV6-3 with TRBJ2-7, with 8 nucleotides matching TRBD1. J lost 0 bases, V lost 5 bases, and 6 bases had no gene match. Germline CDR1 and CDR2: MNHEY and SVGEGT. The CDR3 has 15 residues. The CDR3: CASSHRDRFSYEQYF. DNA for the CDR3: TGTGCCAGCAGTCACCGGGACAGGTTCTCCTACGAGCAGTACTTC.

The gene calls are TRBV9 and TRBJ2-7; 7 bases are a match to TRBD2. CDR1 SGDLS and CDR2 YYNGEE come from the germline V gene. The CDR3 has 14 residues. V gave up 0 bases and J gave up 4 bases; unmatched junction bases: 4. CDR3 amino acids: CASSVGLAEYEQYF. CDR3 DNA sequence: TGTGCCAGCAGCGTAGGGCTAGCGGAATACGAGCAGTACTTC.

The V call is TRBV7-2, the J call TRBJ1-2, with unresolved D. Per the germline V gene, CDR1 is SGHTA and CDR2 is FQGNSA. With 3 bases removed from V and 1 base from J, the gap between germline ends came to 6 bases. This CDR3 comprises 13 residues. In DNA form, the CDR3 reads TGTGCCAGCAGCTTCAACAGTAACTATGGCTACACCTTC. It codes for CASSFNSNYGYTF.

This chain uses TRBV7-2 with TRBJ1-2, with a weak D call TRBD1 (6 bases). The CDR3 is made up of 14 amino acids. V lost 2 bases and J 8 bases, leaving 15 bases between the germline ends. Germline V lookup: CDR1 SGHTA, CDR2 FQGNSA. CDR3 in DNA: TGTGCCAGCAGCTTACAGGGGAGGGGAGGCGGCTACACCTTC. Amino acids: CASSLQGRGGGYTF.

The chain couples TRBV2 to TRBJ1-1; TRBD1 matches at 8 bases. Germline trimming cut 5 bases from V and 4 bases from J; bases unmatched to any gene: 9. CDR1 is SNHLY, CDR2 FYNNEI, per germline. The CDR3 is 15 residues long. CDR3 protein: CASSRGTGRGTEAFF. The CDR3 nucleotides are TGTGCCAGCAGTAGAGGGACAGGTCGTGGCACTGAAGCTTTCTTT.

The CDR3 coding sequence is TGTGCCAGCAGCCAAGGTAGCTACTCTGGAAACACCATATATTTT. This sequence encodes CASSQGSYSGNTIYF. The rearrangement joins TRBV4-2 to TRBJ1-3, with D unclear. This CDR3 is 15 amino acids long. Germline V gives CDR1 LGHNA, CDR2 YNFKEQ. The V and J ends lost 1 base and 0 bases respectively, with 7 bases between them.

The chain recombines TRBV5-5 with TRBJ1-4, with 12 bases lining up with TRBD1. The CDR3 extends over 15 amino acids. With 4 bases clipped from V and 5 bases from J, the junction kept 3 bases outside the gene matches. CDR1 is SGHKS and CDR2 is YYEKEE in the germline V gene (reference sequence). This chain's CDR3 is CASSGGTGGNEKLFF. As DNA, the CDR3 is TGTGCCAGCAGCGGTGGGACAGGGGGCAATGAAAAACTGTTTTTT. Full variable domain (rest looked up from reference TRBV5-5 and TRBJ1-4): DAGVTQSPTHLIKTRGQQVTLRCSPISGHKSVSWYQQVLGQGPQFIFQYYEKEERGRGNFPDRFSARQFPNYSSELNVNALLLGDSALYLCASSGGTGGNEKLFFGSGTQLSVL.

The chain has TRBV5-6 and TRBJ2-7; 11 nucleotides agree with TRBD2. With V trimmed by 5 bases and J by 2 bases, 15 bases remained unmatched. The CDR3 extends over 18 amino acids. CDR1 SGHDT and CDR2 YYEEEE come from the germline V gene. The CDR3 spells CASSWGRASGGSPYEQYF. The CDR3 nucleotides read TGTGCCAGCAGTTGGGGGCGGGCTAGCGGGGGGTCCCCCTACGAGCAGTACTTC.

This chain connects TRBV28 to TRBJ1-5; D remains unclear. Germline values: CDR1 MDHEN, CDR2 SYDVKM. The V end was cut by 2 bases, the J end by 0 bases, with 17 bases between. The CDR3 runs 18 residues. This CDR3 reads CASSLIFPGGNSNQPQHF. The CDR3 DNA reads as TGTGCCAGCAGTTTAATATTCCCTGGAGGTAATAGCAATCAGCCCCAGCATTTT.

V and J are TRBV19 and TRBJ1-5; D is unclear. Looked up from germline, CDR1 is LNHDA and CDR2 is SQIVND (reference sequence). The CDR3 spans 15 residues. The ends were cut back, 3 bases at V and 1 base at J, with 10 bases in the middle. CDR3 bases: TGTGCCAGTAGTATGTTGAGAGAAAGCAATCAGCCCCAGCATTTT. Protein product: CASSMLRESNQPQHF.